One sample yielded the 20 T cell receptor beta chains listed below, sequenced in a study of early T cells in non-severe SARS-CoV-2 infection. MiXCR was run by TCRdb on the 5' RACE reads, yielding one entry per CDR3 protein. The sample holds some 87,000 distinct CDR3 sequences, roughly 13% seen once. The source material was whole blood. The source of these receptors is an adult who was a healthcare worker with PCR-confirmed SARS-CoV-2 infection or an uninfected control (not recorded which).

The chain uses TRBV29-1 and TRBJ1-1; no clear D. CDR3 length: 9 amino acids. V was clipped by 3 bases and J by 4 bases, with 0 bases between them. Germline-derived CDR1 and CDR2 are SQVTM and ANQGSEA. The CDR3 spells CSVDTEAFF. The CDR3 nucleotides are TGCAGCGTTGACACTGAAGCTTTCTTT.

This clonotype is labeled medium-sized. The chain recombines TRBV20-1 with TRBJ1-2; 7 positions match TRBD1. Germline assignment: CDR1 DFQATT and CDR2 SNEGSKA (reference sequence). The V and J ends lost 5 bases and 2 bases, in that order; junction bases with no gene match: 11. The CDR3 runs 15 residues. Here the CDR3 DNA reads TGCAGTGCTTGGCCTCCGGGACAGTTCAACTATGGCTACACCTTC. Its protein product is CSAWPPGQFNYGYTF.

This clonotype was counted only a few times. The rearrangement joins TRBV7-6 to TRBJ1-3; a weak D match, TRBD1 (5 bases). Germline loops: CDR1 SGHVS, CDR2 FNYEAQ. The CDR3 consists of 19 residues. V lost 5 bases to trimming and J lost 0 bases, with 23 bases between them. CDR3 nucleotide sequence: TGTGCCAGCAGCCCCAGGTGGGGGTCTACAGGAATCTCTGGAAACACCATATATTTT. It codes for CASSPRWGSTGISGNTIYF.

Here the CDR3 reads CSVDGSGADTQYF. In nucleotides, the CDR3 is TGCAGCGTTGACGGGAGCGGCGCAGATACGCAGTATTTT. The V call is TRBV29-1, the J call TRBJ2-3, with a possible D match to TRBD2 (6 bases). Germline CDR1 and CDR2: SQVTM and ANQGSEA. The CDR3 has 13 amino acids. Trimming removed 3 bases from V and 4 bases from J, with 11 bases in between.

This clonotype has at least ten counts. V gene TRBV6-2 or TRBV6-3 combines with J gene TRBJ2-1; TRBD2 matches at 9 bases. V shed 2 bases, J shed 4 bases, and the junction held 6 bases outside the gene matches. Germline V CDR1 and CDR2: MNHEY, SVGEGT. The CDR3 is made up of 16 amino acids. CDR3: CASSYPWREGYNEQFF. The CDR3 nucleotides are TGTGCCAGCAGTTACCCTTGGCGGGAGGGATACAATGAGCAGTTCTTC.

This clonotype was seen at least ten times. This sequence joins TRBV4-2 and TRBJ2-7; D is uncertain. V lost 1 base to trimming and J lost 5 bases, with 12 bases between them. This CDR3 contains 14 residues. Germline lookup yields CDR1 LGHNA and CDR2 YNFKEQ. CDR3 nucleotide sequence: TGTGCCAGCAGCCAAGGGCAGGAATCGAACGAGCAGTACTTC. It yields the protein CASSQGQESNEQYF.

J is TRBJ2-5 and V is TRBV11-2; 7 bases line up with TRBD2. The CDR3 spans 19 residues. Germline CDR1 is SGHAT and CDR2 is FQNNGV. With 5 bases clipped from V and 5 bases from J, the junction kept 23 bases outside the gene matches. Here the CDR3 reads CASSPVHGGTTQSTETQYF. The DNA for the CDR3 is TGTGCCAGCAGCCCAGTCCATGGGGGGACTACTCAATCGACGGAGACCCAGTACTTC.

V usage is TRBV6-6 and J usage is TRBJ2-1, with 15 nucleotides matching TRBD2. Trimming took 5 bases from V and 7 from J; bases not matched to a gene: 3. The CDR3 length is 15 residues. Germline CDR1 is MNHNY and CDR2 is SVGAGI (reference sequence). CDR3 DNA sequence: TGTGCCAGCAGTCAGGGGACTAGCGGGAGGAATGAGCAGTTCTTC. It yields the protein CASSQGTSGRNEQFF.

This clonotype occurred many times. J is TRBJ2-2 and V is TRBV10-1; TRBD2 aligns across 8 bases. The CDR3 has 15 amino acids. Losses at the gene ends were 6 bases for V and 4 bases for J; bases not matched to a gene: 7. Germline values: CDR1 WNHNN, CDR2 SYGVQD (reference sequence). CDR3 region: CASSLGLAGTGELFF. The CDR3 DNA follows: TGCGCCAGCAGCCTTGGACTAGCCGGCACCGGGGAGCTGTTTTTT.

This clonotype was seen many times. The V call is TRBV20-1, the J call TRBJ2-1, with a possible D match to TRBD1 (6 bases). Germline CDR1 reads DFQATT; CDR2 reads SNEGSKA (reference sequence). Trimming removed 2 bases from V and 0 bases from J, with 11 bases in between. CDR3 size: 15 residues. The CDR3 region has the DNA TGCAGTGCTAGACCCCAAGGGGGCTCCTACAATGAGCAGTTCTTC. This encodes CSARPQGGSYNEQFF.

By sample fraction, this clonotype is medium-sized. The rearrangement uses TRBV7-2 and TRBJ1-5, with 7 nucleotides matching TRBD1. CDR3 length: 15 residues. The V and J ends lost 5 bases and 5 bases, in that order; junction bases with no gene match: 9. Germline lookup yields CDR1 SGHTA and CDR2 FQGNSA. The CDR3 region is CASSPLTGVDQPQHF. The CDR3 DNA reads TGTGCCAGCAGCCCACTCACAGGGGTGGATCAGCCCCAGCATTTT.

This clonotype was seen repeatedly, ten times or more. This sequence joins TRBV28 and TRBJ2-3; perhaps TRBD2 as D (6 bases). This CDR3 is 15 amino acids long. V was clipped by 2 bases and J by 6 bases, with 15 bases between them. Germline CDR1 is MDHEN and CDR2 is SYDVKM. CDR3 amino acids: CASSLEVGGVDTQYF. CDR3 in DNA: TGTGCCAGCAGTTTAGAAGTCGGGGGAGTTGATACGCAGTATTTT.

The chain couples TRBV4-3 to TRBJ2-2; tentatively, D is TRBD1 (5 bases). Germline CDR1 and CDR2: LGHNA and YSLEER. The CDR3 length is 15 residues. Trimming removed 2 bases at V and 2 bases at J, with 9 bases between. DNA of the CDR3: TGCGCCAGCAGCCAACGAACAGGAAACACCGGGGAGCTGTTTTTT. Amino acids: CASSQRTGNTGELFF.

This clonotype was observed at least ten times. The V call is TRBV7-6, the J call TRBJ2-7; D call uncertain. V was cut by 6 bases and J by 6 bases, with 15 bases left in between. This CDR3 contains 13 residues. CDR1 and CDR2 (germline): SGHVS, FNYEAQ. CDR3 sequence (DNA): TGTGCCAGCAGTCCTGAGTCAGATCGCGAGCAGTACTTC. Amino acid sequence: CASSPESDREQYF.

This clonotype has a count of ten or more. CDR3 sequence (DNA): TGTGCCAGTCCTAATTTACTCCCGACAGCTGAAGCTTTCTTT. Translating gives CASPNLLPTAEAFF. This chain uses TRBV6-1 with TRBJ1-1, with D possibly TRBD1 on 5 matching bases. With 9 bases removed from V and 6 bases from J, the gap between germline ends came to 20 bases. Germline V gene lookup returns CDR1 MNHNS and CDR2 SASEGT. This CDR3 comprises 14 residues.

CDR3: CSARRGSNQPQHF. CDR3 coding DNA: TGCAGTGCTAGACGGGGTTCAAATCAGCCCCAGCATTTT. This chain links TRBV20-1 with TRBJ1-5; no reliable D call. The ends were cut back, 2 bases at V and 4 bases at J, with 9 bases in the middle. The germline CDR1 and CDR2 sequences are DFQATT and SNEGSKA (reference sequence). This CDR3 contains 13 residues.

DNA for the CDR3: TGTGCCAGCAGAATAAGTGAGGGCAGCGTCCTGACTTTC. It translates to CASRISEGSVLTF. The gene calls are TRBV28 and TRBJ2-6, with D possibly TRBD2 on 5 matching bases. The CDR3 loop spans 13 amino acids. Germline CDR1 is MDHEN and CDR2 is SYDVKM. V was clipped by 6 bases and J by 12 bases, with 15 bases between them.

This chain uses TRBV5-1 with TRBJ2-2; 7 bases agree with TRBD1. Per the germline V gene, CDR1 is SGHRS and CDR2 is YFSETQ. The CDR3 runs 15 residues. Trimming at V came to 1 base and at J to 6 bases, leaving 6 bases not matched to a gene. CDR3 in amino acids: CASSLLRQGSGELFF. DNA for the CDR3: TGCGCCAGCAGCTTGCTAAGACAGGGATCCGGGGAGCTGTTTTTT.

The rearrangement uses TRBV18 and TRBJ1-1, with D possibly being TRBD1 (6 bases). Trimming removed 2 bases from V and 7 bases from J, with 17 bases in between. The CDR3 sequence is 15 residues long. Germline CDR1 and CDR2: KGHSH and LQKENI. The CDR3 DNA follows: TGTGCCAGCTCACCATATGGGGGCCCAGTTATTGAAGCTTTCTTT. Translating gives CASSPYGGPVIEAFF.

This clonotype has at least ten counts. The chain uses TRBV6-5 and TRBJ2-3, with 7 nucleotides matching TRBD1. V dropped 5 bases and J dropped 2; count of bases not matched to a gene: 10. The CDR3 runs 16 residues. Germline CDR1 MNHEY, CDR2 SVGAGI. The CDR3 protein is CASSNYRGEDTDTQYF. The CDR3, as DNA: TGTGCCAGCAGTAATTACAGGGGAGAGGACACAGATACGCAGTATTTT.